There are many counts of the clone carrying this T cell receptor (beta chain). Its matching antigen is unknown. The data were obtained in a study of T cell repertoires in cytomegalovirus infection. Study overall: TCR beta signatures that were public indicated CMV infection and matching HLA type. Findings of the study overall: Identification of carriers of CMV plus the relevant HLA was achieved through cumulative public TCR beta family frequency. In two of eight donors, the top clonotype was HLA-C-restricted CMV-specific.

In germline, CDR1 is MNHEY, CDR2 SVGEGT. The CDR3 contains 19 residues. Between the trimmed V and J ends, which lost 5 bases and 5 bases, there was a span of 28 bases. MiXCR, run by TCRdb on the reads, gives a single entry per CDR3 protein. This table holds about 360,000 distinct CDR3 sequences, 18% found once. Sequencing input: PBMCs. This chain links TRBV6-2 or TRBV6-3 with TRBJ2-1, with a weak D call TRBD1 (6 bases). The receptor was derived from a human donor in good health (CMV status not recorded). Some clones in this sample may be carry-over from other donors' samples. The CDR3 DNA reads TGTGCCAGCAGTCATACGGAAAGAGACCGGGCCCAGGGGAACAATGAGCAGTTCTTC. It is translated as CASSHTERDRAQGNNEQFF.